This entry lists 7 T cell receptor beta chains sequenced from one sample in a study of blood T cells in healthy people across ages. A J-beta primer mix and a sample-barcoded 5' primer were used in a second PCR of roughly 6 to 11 cycles. TCRdb reprocessed the 5' RACE reads via MiXCR and lists one record per CDR3 protein. The profile covers fewer than 750,000 distinct CDR3 sequences, with around half appearing a single time and about 26% taken by the ten largest. Sequencing was performed on blood. The receptor source for this set is a man older than 75 in good health.

V is TRBV6-4 and J is TRBJ2-3, with a possible D match to TRBD2 (6 bases). CDR3 size: 13 residues. Germline V gives CDR1 MRHNA, CDR2 SNTAGT. The V and J ends lost 1 base and 6 bases respectively, with 8 bases between them. In DNA, the CDR3 is TGTGCCAGCAGTGACTATGGGGGGGATACGCAGTATTTT. Residues: CASSDYGGDTQYF.

The chain has TRBV28 and TRBJ2-1; TRBD2 matches at 9 bases. Germline CDR1 reads MDHEN; CDR2 reads SYDVKM. The CDR3 extends over 15 amino acids. V was pared by 5 bases and J by 5 bases, with 7 bases of the junction left unmatched. Here the CDR3 reads CASSPAGGPHNEQFF. CDR3 nucleotide sequence: TGTGCCAGCAGTCCGGCGGGAGGGCCCCACAATGAGCAGTTCTTC.

This clonotype showed up just a few times. This chain uses TRBV2 with TRBJ2-7; unclear D gene. The CDR3 has 13 residues. Trimming pared 2 bases from V and 2 bases from J, leaving 7 bases between. The germline gives CDR1 SNHLY, CDR2 FYNNEI. DNA of the CDR3: TGTGCCAGCAGTGAACCCATTCCCTACGAGCAGTACTTC. This encodes CASSEPIPYEQYF.

The genes are TRBV20-1 and TRBJ2-3, with 7 bases aligning to TRBD2. This CDR3 has 11 amino acids. Germline CDR1 DFQATT, CDR2 SNEGSKA (reference sequence). CDR3 nucleotide sequence: TGCAGGTGCGGGGGAGGCGATACGCAGTATTTT. This encodes CRCGGGDTQYF.

To note about this clonotype: The junction departs from the called germline gene at one end, perhaps through a read error. This rearrangement joins TRBV6-6 to TRBJ1-1, with unresolved D. CDR1 is MNHNY, CDR2 SVGAGI, per germline (reference sequence). The CDR3 spans 14 residues. In DNA form, the CDR3 reads TGTGCCGGCAGTTTAGGGTCAGGACTGATCGTTGCTTTCTTT. Protein product: CAGSLGSGLIVAFF.

The rearrangement links TRBV27 to TRBJ1-1; D remains ambiguous. This CDR3 has 13 amino acids. Germline values: CDR1 MNHEY, CDR2 SMNVEV (reference sequence). The V gene lost 3 bases and the J gene lost 4 bases, with 9 bases spanning the gap. CDR3 nucleotides: TGTGCCAGCAGTTTCCAACGGGGCACTGAAGCTTTCTTT. Translation gives CASSFQRGTEAFF.

The chain recombines TRBV29-1 with TRBJ2-5, with TRBD1 as a possible D gene (7 bases). Between the trimmed V and J ends, which lost 3 bases and 11 bases, there was a span of 16 bases. The CDR3 covers 12 residues. Germline CDR1 is SQVTM and CDR2 is ANQGSEA. CDR3 nucleotides: TGCAGCGTTGATAGCAGGGGGGATGAGCAGTACTTC. Amino acids: CSVDSRGDEQYF.